Below are 23 T cell receptor beta chains sequenced from a single sample in a study of T cell responses to AZD1222 COVID-19 vaccine. Sequenced by immunoSEQ multiplex PCR; TCRdb stores in-frame clones only, minus some. The sample has roughly 100,000 clones, over 75% seen once. Here the sequenced sample was peripheral blood, taken on day 0 of AZD1222 vaccination. The receptors shown here come from an adult in good health.

The chain has TRBV5-6 and TRBJ1-1; unclear D gene. V was shortened by 3 bases and J by 5 bases, with 8 bases between the two germline ends. The CDR3 is made up of 12 amino acids. The V gene's germline CDR1 is SGHDT and CDR2 YYEEEE. The CDR3 here is CASSSRWTEAFF. For the CDR3, the DNA is TGTGCCAGCAGCTCCCGGTGGACTGAAGCTTTCTTT.

This chain links TRBV19 with TRBJ1-2; maybe TRBD1 (6 bases). Trimming took 6 bases from V and 3 from J, leaving 14 bases between them. This CDR3 is built from 14 residues. CDR1 and CDR2 from the germline V gene are LNHDA and SQIVND (reference sequence). This CDR3 reads CASSTRAGDYGYTF. CDR3 DNA sequence: TGTGCCAGTAGCACCCGGGCAGGGGACTATGGCTACACCTTC.

V usage is TRBV5-5 and J usage is TRBJ2-7; 8 positions match TRBD1. V shed 2 bases, J shed 2 bases, and the junction held 6 bases outside the gene matches. The CDR3 totals 15 residues. Germline CDR1 and CDR2: SGHKS and YYEKEE (reference sequence). The CDR3 bases are TGTGCCAGCAGCTTTTATTGGGGACAGGCCTACGAGCAGTACTTC. This sequence encodes CASSFYWGQAYEQYF. The variable domain in full, with the rest retrieved from reference TRBV5-5 and TRBJ2-7, is DAGVTQSPTHLIKTRGQQVTLRCSPISGHKSVSWYQQVLGQGPQFIFQYYEKEERGRGNFPDRFSARQFPNYSSELNVNALLLGDSALYLCASSFYWGQAYEQYFGPGTRLTVT.

The chain combines TRBV2 with TRBJ2-7, with D maybe TRBD2 (9 bases). The germline CDR1 and CDR2 sequences are SNHLY and FYNNEI. V dropped 7 bases and J dropped 4 bases, with 20 bases sitting between them. This CDR3 has 15 residues. The CDR3 nucleotides are TGTGCCAGCATGCTAGCGGGGACAGGAATGTACGAGCAGTACTTC. Translating it yields CASMLAGTGMYEQYF.

CDR3 loop: CASSRSGAYEQYF. For the CDR3, the DNA is TGTGCCAGCAGCCGATCTGGGGCCTACGAGCAGTACTTC. The J gene is TRBJ2-7, the V gene TRBV5-4; D gene uncertain. There are 13 residues in the CDR3. Trimming stripped 4 bases from V and 2 bases from J, with 10 bases between. Germline V gene lookup returns CDR1 SGHNT and CDR2 YYREEE (reference sequence).

In this sample, this clone turned up once. The rearrangement links TRBV4-2 to TRBJ2-7, with 13 bases that match TRBD2. Germline CDR1 LGHNA, CDR2 YNFKEQ. The V gene end was trimmed by 1 base and the J gene end by 6 bases; junction bases not matched to a gene: 3. This CDR3 spans 15 amino acids. The CDR3 here is CASSQGGLAGVEQYF. For the CDR3, the DNA is TGTGCCAGCAGCCAAGGAGGACTAGCGGGAGTCGAGCAGTACTTC.

This clone was counted between two and nine times. This sequence joins TRBV25-1 and TRBJ1-6; D gene uncertain. V shed 3 bases and J shed 3 bases, with 6 bases lying between them. Germline V CDR1 and CDR2: MGHDK, SYGVNS. The CDR3 sequence is 14 residues long. CDR3 in amino acids: CASSDGSYNSPLHF. The DNA for the CDR3 is TGTGCCAGCAGTGACGGCAGCTATAATTCACCCCTCCACTTT.

The CDR3: CATSRDAGQSRSGNTIYF. The DNA of the CDR3 is TGTGCCACCAGCAGAGATGCGGGACAGTCTCGTTCTGGAAACACCATATATTTT. The V call is TRBV15, the J call TRBJ1-3; 7 bases are shared with TRBD1. CDR3 length: 18 amino acids. J gave up 1 base and V 0 bases, and 9 bases lay outside the gene matches. CDR1 and CDR2 from the germline V gene are LNHNV and YYDKDF (reference sequence).

The rearrangement uses TRBV3-1 (or the pseudogene TRBV3-2) and TRBJ2-3; D uncertain. The CDR3 sequence is 17 residues long. Per the germline V gene, CDR1 is LGHDT and CDR2 is YNNKEL (reference sequence). The V gene lost 3 bases and the J gene lost 2 bases, with 18 bases spanning the gap. CDR3 sequence reads: CASSQGWTETHTDTQYF. CDR3 nucleotide sequence: TGTGCCAGCAGCCAGGGCTGGACGGAGACCCACACAGATACGCAGTATTTT.

This clone was seen just once. The chain couples TRBV23-1 to TRBJ1-5; no definite D call. TRBV23-1 counts as an open reading frame of uncertain function. This CDR3 has 12 residues. V gave up 0 bases and J gave up 15 bases, with 12 bases separating them. CDR3 nucleotides: TGCGCCAGCAGTCAATCGAATGGCTTTAGGCATTTT. It codes for CASSQSNGFRHF.

The genes are TRBV7-9 and TRBJ2-1, with 9 positions matching TRBD1. The CDR3 runs 15 residues. CDR1 is SEHNR, CDR2 FQNEAQ, per germline (reference sequence). Trimming removed 2 bases from V and 7 bases from J; junction bases left unmatched: 6. Written as DNA, the CDR3 is TGTGCCAGCAGCTTATCGACCGGACAGGGGAATGAGCAGTTCTTC. This encodes CASSLSTGQGNEQFF.

This chain joins TRBV2 and TRBJ1-6; D is unclear. The germline CDR1 and CDR2 sequences are SNHLY and FYNNEI. This CDR3 is 14 amino acids long. The ends were cut back, 6 bases at V and 6 bases at J, with 12 bases in the middle. CDR3 sequence: CASRRASANSPLHF. The CDR3 coding sequence is TGTGCCAGCAGGCGGGCCTCCGCTAATTCACCCCTCCACTTT.

The chain couples TRBV11-3 to TRBJ2-6, with D possibly being TRBD2 (6 bases). The length of the CDR3 is 19 residues. CDR1 and CDR2 (germline): SGHNT, YENEEA. Between the trimmed V and J ends, which lost 1 base and 2 bases, there was a span of 18 bases. The CDR3 DNA is TGTGCCAGCAGCTTAGGAAGGCGGGACGCATCGGCTGGGGCCAACGTCCTGACTTTC. Amino acid sequence: CASSLGRRDASAGANVLTF.

The rearrangement joins TRBV3-1 (or the pseudogene TRBV3-2) to TRBJ1-2; the D gene is possibly TRBD1 (5 bases). Trimming removed 3 bases from V and 4 bases from J, with 12 bases in between. The V gene's germline CDR1 is LGHDT and CDR2 YNNKEL (reference sequence). CDR3 length: 14 amino acids. CDR3 bases: TGTGCCAGCAGCCAGGAGACAGCCTCCTATGGCTACACCTTC. Translated, it gives CASSQETASYGYTF.

The V and J genes are TRBV13 and TRBJ1-3; D not certain. Deletions cut 6 bases from V and 0 bases from J, with 9 bases between. Germline CDR1 is PRHDT and CDR2 is FYEKMQ (reference sequence). This CDR3 spans 14 amino acids. The CDR3: CASRYTSSGNTIYF. As DNA, the CDR3 is TGTGCCAGCAGGTACACCAGCTCTGGAAACACCATATATTTT.

The chain has TRBV3-1 (or the pseudogene TRBV3-2) and TRBJ1-4, with D possibly TRBD1 on 5 matching bases. Trimming took 5 bases from V and 3 from J, leaving 10 bases between them. Germline loops: CDR1 LGHDT, CDR2 YNNKEL (reference sequence). This CDR3 spans 14 amino acids. CDR3 sequence reads: CASSKTGANEKLFF. In nucleotides, the CDR3 is TGTGCCAGCAGCAAAACAGGTGCTAATGAAAAACTGTTTTTT.

The chain links TRBV2 to TRBJ2-5; 7 positions agree with TRBD2. The CDR3 covers 13 residues. The V gene's germline CDR1 is SNHLY and CDR2 FYNNEI. The V gene end was trimmed by 6 bases and the J gene end by 7 bases; junction bases not matched to a gene: 8. CDR3 sequence: CASRVGGGRTQYF. For the CDR3, the DNA is TGTGCCAGCAGGGTGGGCGGCGGGAGGACCCAGTACTTC. Using reference TRBV2 and TRBJ2-5 for the parts outside the CDR3, the full variable domain is EPEVTQTPSHQVTQMGQEVILRCVPISNHLYFYWYRQILGQKVEFLVSFYNNEISEKSEIFDDQFSVERPDGSNFTLKIRSTKLEDSAMYFCASRVGGGRTQYFGPGTRLLVL.

The chain's CDR3 is CASSISSGLSNEQYF. The CDR3 DNA follows: TGTGCCAGTAGTATTTCGTCGGGGCTTTCCAACGAGCAGTACTTC. The chain links TRBV19 to TRBJ2-7, with D possibly being TRBD1 or TRBD2 (5 bases each). Germline V gene data show CDR1 as LNHDA and CDR2 as SQIVND (reference sequence). This CDR3 is built from 15 residues. Trimming took 3 bases from V and 5 from J, leaving 17 bases between them. The whole variable domain, remainder taken from reference TRBV19 and TRBJ2-7, is DGGITQSPKYLFRKEGQNVTLSCEQNLNHDAMYWYRQDPGQGLRLIYYSQIVNDFQKGDIAEGYSVSREKKESFPLTVTSAQKNPTAFYLCASSISSGLSNEQYFGPGTRLTVT.

The rearrangement joins TRBV7-2 to TRBJ2-1; 8 bases agree with TRBD1. The germline V gene has CDR1 SGHTA and CDR2 FQGNSA. CDR3 length equals 12 residues. Losses at the gene ends were 5 bases for V and 15 bases for J; bases not matched to a gene: 9. The CDR3 region has the DNA TGTGCCAGCAGCCCCGGACAGGGCCTATGGTTCTTC. Encoded protein: CASSPGQGLWFF.

V is TRBV7-8 and J is TRBJ2-1, with 9 bases identical to TRBD2. Trimming removed 1 base from V and 7 bases from J; junction bases left unmatched: 5. The length of the CDR3 is 15 residues. In germline, CDR1 is SGHVS, CDR2 FQNEAQ. The CDR3 coding sequence is TGTGCCAGCAGCTTAGGGGCTAGCGGGGTGAATGAGCAGTTCTTC. This codes for CASSLGASGVNEQFF.

The chain couples TRBV5-4 to TRBJ2-1; 12 bases line up with TRBD2. V dropped 4 bases and J dropped 3; count of bases not matched to a gene: 2. The CDR3 covers 15 residues. The germline V gene has CDR1 SGHNT and CDR2 YYREEE (reference sequence). Written as DNA, the CDR3 is TGTGCCAGCAGCCCTAGCGGGGGGGGCTACAATGAGCAGTTCTTC. It yields the protein CASSPSGGGYNEQFF. The complete variable domain, with remaining parts taken from reference TRBV5-4 and TRBJ2-1, reads ETGVTQSPTHLIKTRGQQVTLRCSSQSGHNTVSWYQQALGQGPQFIFQYYREEENGRGNFPPRFSGLQFPNYSSELNVNALELDDSALYLCASSPSGGGYNEQFFGPGTRLTVL.

This chain uses TRBV3-1 (or the pseudogene TRBV3-2) with TRBJ2-3; a possible D gene is TRBD2 (5 bases). Germline CDR1 and CDR2: LGHDT and YNNKEL (reference sequence). This CDR3 region has 12 residues. The V gene lost 5 bases and the J gene lost 6 bases, with 9 bases spanning the gap. The CDR3 DNA sequence: TGTGCCAGCAGCGGTGGCGGGGATACGCAGTATTTT. Translated: CASSGGGDTQYF.

The chain employs TRBV28 and TRBJ1-1, with D perhaps matching TRBD1 (5 bases). V was trimmed by 9 bases and J by 0 bases, leaving 11 bases between them. This CDR3 spans 13 amino acids. CDR1 and CDR2 from the germline V gene are MDHEN and SYDVKM. The CDR3 sequence: CASRGAMNTEAFF. In DNA, the CDR3 is TGTGCCAGTCGTGGGGCGATGAACACTGAAGCTTTCTTT.